Listed below are T cell receptor beta chains from one sample, sequenced in a study of blood T cell repertoires in COVID-19. The assay was immunoSEQ multiplex PCR, and TCRdb's table has in-frame clones only and misses some. The sample consists of 35,000 to 45,000 clones, about nine tenths of them appearing once. The sequenced sample consisted of peripheral blood. These receptor sequences come from a human donor in a cohort sampled during active COVID-19. Each CDR3 is given with its conserved first and last residue. D genes are given only for firm matches. A row's size may be missing; if present it is once, few, many or a size class.

>11|-|-|TRBV29-1|TRBJ2-1
CSVELIAGQFF
TGCAGCGTTGAACTTATCGCGGGGCAGTTCTTC
>15|-|-|TRBV5-1|TRBJ2-5
CASSFVGHFQETQYF
TGCGCCAGCAGCTTCGTTGGACACTTCCAAGAGACCCAGTACTTC
>13|-|-|TRBV5-4|TRBJ2-7
CASSTGDVYEQYF
TGTGCCAGCTCCACGGGGGACGTTTACGAGCAGTACTTC
>15|TRBD2|medium-sized|TRBV6-1|TRBJ2-5
CASSELAGGQETQYF
TGTGCCAGCAGTGAACTAGCGGGGGGGCAAGAGACCCAGTACTTC
>12|-|-|TRBV6-2/TRBV6-3|TRBJ2-7
CASSSTAYEQYF
TGTGCCAGCAGTAGTACAGCCTACGAGCAGTACTTC
>13|-|once|TRBV5-1|TRBJ1-1
CASSSNQLAEAFF
TGCGCCAGCAGCTCAAATCAGTTGGCTGAAGCTTTCTTT
>16|TRBD2|-|TRBV7-3|TRBJ2-2
CASSPLAGLGTGELFF
TGTGCCAGCAGCCCCTTAGCGGGGTTAGGCACCGGGGAGCTGTTTTTT
>12|-|few|TRBV6-6|TRBJ1-6
CASSPEGVTLHF
TGTGCCAGCAGTCCCGAAGGGGTCACCCTCCACTTT
>16|-|-|TRBV18|TRBJ1-1
CASSPSGGGRYTEAFF
TGTGCCAGCTCACCCTCTGGGGGGGGCCGGTACACTGAAGCTTTCTTT
>13|TRBD1|-|TRBV5-4|TRBJ2-1
CASSLRTGDEQFF
TGTGCCAGCAGCTTACGGACAGGGGATGAGCAGTTCTTC
>17|-|-|TRBV4-1|TRBJ2-3
CASSQGVSGTYTDTQYF
TGCGCCAGCAGCCAAGGGGTAAGCGGGACATACACAGATACGCAGTATTTT
>12|-|-|TRBV2|TRBJ1-4
CASSGATDKLFF
TGTGCCAGCAGTGGGGCGACGGATAAACTGTTTTTT
>16|-|-|TRBV11-2|TRBJ2-3
CASSSGGTDLTDTQYF
TGTGCCAGCAGCTCTGGAGGGACAGACCTCACAGATACGCAGTATTTT
>14|-|once|TRBV7-2|TRBJ2-7
CASSRTPEGYEQYF
TGTGCCAGCAGCCGCACCCCGGAGGGCTACGAGCAGTACTTC
>15|TRBD2|-|TRBV13|TRBJ2-3
CASSLGTSRTDTQYF
TGTGCCAGCAGCCTCGGGACTAGTCGCACAGATACGCAGTATTTT
>15|TRBD1|-|TRBV6-5|TRBJ2-1
CASRTPGGTYNEQFF
TGTGCCAGCAGGACCCCAGGGGGCACGTACAATGAGCAGTTCTTC
>18|TRBD1|-|TRBV28|TRBJ1-4
CASSLSQGLGAFNEKLFF
TGTGCCAGCAGTTTATCACAGGGGCTTGGGGCATTTAATGAAAAACTGTTTTTT
>15|-|-|TRBV4-3|TRBJ2-3
CASSQDRGAADTQYF
TGCGCCAGCAGCCAAGATCGTGGTGCGGCAGATACGCAGTATTTT